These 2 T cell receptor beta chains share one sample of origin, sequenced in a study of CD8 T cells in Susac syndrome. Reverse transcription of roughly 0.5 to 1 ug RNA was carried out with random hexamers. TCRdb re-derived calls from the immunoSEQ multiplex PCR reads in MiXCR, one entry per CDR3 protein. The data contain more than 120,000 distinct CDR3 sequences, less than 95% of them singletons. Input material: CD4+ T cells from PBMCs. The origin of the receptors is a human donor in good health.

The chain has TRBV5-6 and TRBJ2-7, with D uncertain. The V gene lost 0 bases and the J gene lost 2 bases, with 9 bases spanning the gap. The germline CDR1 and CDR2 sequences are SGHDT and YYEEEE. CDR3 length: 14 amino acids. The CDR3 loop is CASSLGRLPYEQYF. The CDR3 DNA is TGTGCCAGCAGCTTGGGAAGGCTCCCCTACGAGCAGTACTTC.

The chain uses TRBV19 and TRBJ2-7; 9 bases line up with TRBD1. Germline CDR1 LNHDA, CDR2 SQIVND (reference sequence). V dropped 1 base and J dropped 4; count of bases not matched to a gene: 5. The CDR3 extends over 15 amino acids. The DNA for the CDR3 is TGTGCCAGTAGTATAGCGGGACAGGGAAGGTACGAGCAGTACTTC. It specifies CASSIAGQGRYEQYF.